These T cell receptor beta chains were read from a single sample in a study of T cells after yellow fever vaccination. TCRdb re-analysed the 5' RACE reads in MiXCR, keeping a single row per CDR3 protein. The profile shows some 600,000 distinct CDR3 sequences, roughly 17% of them singletons. The sequencing here drew on PBMCs, taken 4 to 6 days after the first yellow fever vaccination. The source of these receptors is a young man who received the YFV17D yellow fever vaccine. CDR3s include the opening cysteine and the closing phenylalanine or tryptophan. Each record gives: clone size, D gene, J gene, V gene, CDR3 DNA, CDR3 protein. The D gene is left open where the match is weak. Clone size is shown for a subset of rows, as once, few, many or a class of expanded clone.

NA	NA	TRBJ1-1	TRBV5-1	TGCGCCAGCAGCTCGCAGGGCGGTGGACTCAAGAACACTGAAGCTTTCTTT	CASSSQGGGLKNTEAFF
NA	TRBD1	TRBJ2-4	TRBV28	TGTGCCAGCAGCCTACCTACAGGGGCAAAAAACATTCAGTACTTC	CASSLPTGAKNIQYF
NA	NA	TRBJ2-5	TRBV6-1	TGTGCCAGCAGTGAACGGACGGGGGGCGAGAGAAGCCAGTACTTC	CASSERTGGERSQYF
few	TRBD2	TRBJ2-1	TRBV5-1	TGCGCCAGCAGCTGGGATAGCGGGGGGGCCAGCAATGAGCAGTTCTTC	CASSWDSGGASNEQFF
NA	NA	TRBJ1-5	TRBV7-9	TGTGCCAGCAGCTCAGAAACACAGGGATTTGGTCAGCCCCAGCATTTT	CASSSETQGFGQPQHF
NA	NA	TRBJ2-7	TRBV3-1	TGTGCCAGCAGCCAAAACCTGGCTTACGAGCAGTACTTC	CASSQNLAYEQYF
few	TRBD2	TRBJ2-1	TRBV5-1	TGCGCCAGCAGCTTGGTCCCACTAGCGGGGAACTACAATGAGCAGTTCTTC	CASSLVPLAGNYNEQFF
NA	NA	TRBJ1-4	TRBV27	TGTGCCAGCAGTTCACTTCGCAGGGGTCGGGAAAAACTGTTTTTT	CASSSLRRGREKLFF
NA	NA	TRBJ1-1	TRBV4-3	TGCGCCAGCAGCCAAGAGAGTTGGGGGATGCTAAGGGCTTTCTTT	CASSQESWGMLRAFF
few	TRBD2	TRBJ2-5	TRBV9	TGTGCCAGCAGCGTAGGAGGTCTATGGACTAGCATTAGGGAGACCCAGTACTTC	CASSVGGLWTSIRETQYF
NA	TRBD1	TRBJ2-5	TRBV27	TGTGCCAGCAGTTTATCACCCCCTCAGGGGGCCGCGAGGGAGACCCAGTACTTC	CASSLSPPQGAARETQYF
few	TRBD2	TRBJ2-7	TRBV12-3/TRBV12-4	TGTGCCAGCAGTAACCGACTAGCGGACTACGAGCAGTACTTC	CASSNRLADYEQYF
few	TRBD2	TRBJ2-3	TRBV25-1	TGTGCCAGTACTTCTCGACTAGCGTGGGGAGATACGCAGTATTTT	CASTSRLAWGDTQYF
NA	TRBD2	TRBJ2-1	TRBV9	TGTGCCAGCAGCGTAAGAGTGGGTAGCGGGGGGGCCCCCTACAATGAGCAGTTCTTC	CASSVRVGSGGAPYNEQFF
few	TRBD1	TRBJ2-5	TRBV7-2	TGTGCCAGCAGCTGGGGACAGGGAGAGGCGACCCAGTACTTC	CASSWGQGEATQYF
NA	NA	TRBJ1-2	TRBV5-1	TGCGCCAGCACCAAATATTCAGACAGCAGTAACTATGGCTACACCTTC	CASTKYSDSSNYGYTF
few	NA	TRBJ1-6	TRBV4-3	TGCGCCAGCAGGGTTCAGGGTAACTCACCCCTCCACTTT	CASRVQGNSPLHF
NA	NA	TRBJ1-2	TRBV18	TGTGCCAGCTCACCCCCCGGGGTTGGATATGGCTACACCTTC	CASSPPGVGYGYTF
NA	NA	TRBJ2-3	TRBV7-2	TGTGCCAGCAGCTTAAAAACACCCTATTTTGGCACAGATACGCAGTATTTT	CASSLKTPYFGTDTQYF
few	NA	TRBJ1-2	TRBV7-9	TGTGCCAGCAGCCGAGGCCCACAGGGTAGCGGCTACACCTTC	CASSRGPQGSGYTF
NA	TRBD2	TRBJ2-3	TRBV9	TGTGCCAGCAGCTTACCGTTTAGCGGGGGGGCCGGAGATACGCAGTATTTT	CASSLPFSGGAGDTQYF
many	TRBD2	TRBJ2-3	TRBV6-1	TGTGCCAGCAGTGGACCCGGGACTAAGTCGGGCACAGATACGCAGTATTTT	CASSGPGTKSGTDTQYF
few	NA	TRBJ1-1	TRBV11-2	TGTGCCAGCAGTGATGGGTCCACTGAAGCTTTCTTT	CASSDGSTEAFF
NA	TRBD1	TRBJ1-4	TRBV9	TGTGCCAGCAGCGTAGACGGGACAGGGGACGAAAAACTGTTTTTT	CASSVDGTGDEKLFF
NA	NA	TRBJ2-2	TRBV10-2	TGCGCCAGCCAATATTCCTTAGGGACCGGGGAGCTGTTTTTT	CASQYSLGTGELFF
NA	TRBD1	TRBJ1-5	TRBV10-3	TGTGCCATCAGGGGACAGGGGGAAAATCAGCCCCAGCATTTT	CAIRGQGENQPQHF
NA	NA	TRBJ2-3	TRBV10-2	TGCGCCAGCAGTGTGTCGCACCTTACAGATACGCAGTATTTT	CASSVSHLTDTQYF
NA	TRBD2	TRBJ2-5	TRBV20-1	TGCAGTGCGTCGTCTAGCGGCGAGACCCAGTACTTC	CSASSSGETQYF
once	NA	TRBJ2-3	TRBV19	TGTGCCACCAACCCGGGGTTCGCAGATACGCAGTATTTT	CATNPGFADTQYF
NA	NA	TRBJ2-6	TRBV29-1	TGCAGCGTTGAGACTGGGGCCAACGTCCTGACTTTC	CSVETGANVLTF
few	TRBD1	TRBJ2-1	TRBV7-3	TGTGCCAGCAGCTCGGACAGGGGAAACTACAATGAGCAGTTCTTC	CASSSDRGNYNEQFF
few	TRBD1	TRBJ1-2	TRBV19	TGTGCCAGTAGTATAGTCCTAATCGACAGGGGCTATGGCTACACCTTC	CASSIVLIDRGYGYTF
NA	NA	TRBJ1-5	TRBV27	TGTGCCAGCAGTCCTATGGGGCTCTTGCGGCAGGACATGGCCCAGCATTTT	CASSPMGLLRQDMAQHF
few	NA	TRBJ1-1	TRBV7-8	TGTGCCAGCAGCCTCGACAGGATCGGGAACACTGAAGCTTTCTTT	CASSLDRIGNTEAFF
few	TRBD2	TRBJ2-3	TRBV12-3/TRBV12-4	TGTGCCAGCACTCCCTGGGGGGGGAGGACAGATACGCAGTATTTT	CASTPWGGRTDTQYF
few	NA	TRBJ1-1	TRBV29-1	TGCAGCGTTGAACCCTGGCTGAACACTGAAGCTTTCTTT	CSVEPWLNTEAFF
NA	TRBD1	TRBJ1-1	TRBV2	TGTGCCAGCAGTGAGCCCCAGGGGGCGGGAGCTTTCTTT	CASSEPQGAGAFF
few	NA	TRBJ2-1	TRBV18	TGTGCCAGCTCACCAATGACGGGCAGTTACAATGAGCAGTTCTTC	CASSPMTGSYNEQFF
few	TRBD1	TRBJ2-5	TRBV4-1	TGCGCCAGCAGCCAGACCGGACAGGGTGGAGAGACCCAGTACTTC	CASSQTGQGGETQYF
few	NA	TRBJ2-7	TRBV11-2	TGTGCCAGCAGCTGGGACTGGACCTACGAGCAGTACTTC	CASSWDWTYEQYF
few	NA	TRBJ2-1	TRBV20-1	TGCAGTGCTAGAGATTCCAGGGGGGCCTACAATGAGCAGTTCTTC	CSARDSRGAYNEQFF
NA	TRBD1	TRBJ2-5	TRBV20-1	TGCAGTGCTAGACCGGGACAGGGGGCACCGGAGACCCAGTACTTC	CSARPGQGAPETQYF
few	TRBD2	TRBJ2-5	TRBV20-1	TGCAGTGCTCCGGCGTTTCGGGGGGGTGGGAACCAAGAGACCCAGTACTTC	CSAPAFRGGGNQETQYF
few	TRBD1	TRBJ1-5	TRBV2	TGTGCCAGCAGAGCCAGGGGGACGGTTCAGCCCCAGCATTTT	CASRARGTVQPQHF
NA	TRBD2	TRBJ2-3	TRBV7-2	TGTGCCAGCAGCTTACGAGCGGGGGCCACAGATACGCAGTATTTT	CASSLRAGATDTQYF
NA	TRBD1	TRBJ1-6	TRBV7-3	TGTGCCAGCAGCTCAGGGGGCGATGGTTCACCCCTCCACTTT	CASSSGGDGSPLHF
NA	NA	TRBJ1-6	TRBV7-2	TGTGCCAGCAGCGAGGTACAGACCTATAATTCACCCCTCCACTTT	CASSEVQTYNSPLHF
NA	TRBD1	TRBJ2-5	TRBV9	TGTGCCAGCAGCATCGGACAGGGGCAAGAGACCCAGTACTTC	CASSIGQGQETQYF
NA	TRBD1	TRBJ1-1	TRBV29-1	TGCAGCGCTCAGACAGGGAGTATGAACACTGAAGCTTTCTTT	CSAQTGSMNTEAFF
NA	NA	TRBJ2-1	TRBV6-5	TGTGCCAGCAGTTCTCCACTAGTACCGTTGGAGTTCTTC	CASSSPLVPLEFF
few	TRBD2	TRBJ2-1	TRBV7-2	TGTGCCAGCAGCTTAGCCCGCGGGGGGGCGGGTGAGCAGTTCTTC	CASSLARGGAGEQFF
few	TRBD1	TRBJ1-1	TRBV12-3/TRBV12-4	TGTGCCAGCAGCGGGAGGACAGGGGCGAACACTGAAGCTTTCTTT	CASSGRTGANTEAFF
NA	NA	TRBJ1-1	TRBV7-2	TGTGCCAGCAGCTTATATAGTATGAACACTGAAGCTTTCTTT	CASSLYSMNTEAFF
NA	TRBD1	TRBJ2-3	TRBV18	TGTGCCAGCTCACCAGAACAGGGGTTTACAGATACGCAGTATTTT	CASSPEQGFTDTQYF